Listed below are T cell receptor beta chains from one sample, sequenced in a study of vaccination effects on CD4 cells after COVID-19. These receptors are not linked to any known antigen. Using immunoSEQ multiplex PCR, the repertoire was profiled, and TCRdb retains in-frame clones only, with some absent. The data contain under 30,000 clones, 65% of them singletons. The sample was CD4+ T cells from PBMCs cultured without peptide, taken before COVID-19 vaccination. The receptors were gathered from a human donor who received a COVID-19 vaccine. The CDR3 runs from the conserved cysteine through the conserved F or W. A D gene is named only where the DNA matches it firmly. Rows give clone size only sometimes, using once, few, many, or a class for an expanded clone.

d_gene	v_gene	abundance	j_gene	CDR3aa	CDR3nt
NA	TRBV4-2	NA	TRBJ2-5	CASSQTSPSQETQYF	TGTGCCAGCAGCCAAACTAGCCCCAGCCAAGAGACCCAGTACTTC
NA	TRBV13	once	TRBJ2-3	CASSSHPDTQYF	TGTGCCAGCAGCTCCCACCCAGATACGCAGTATTTT
NA	TRBV7-8	NA	TRBJ2-7	CASSLYAGDEQYF	TGTGCCAGCAGCTTATACGCAGGGGACGAGCAGTACTTC
NA	TRBV2	NA	TRBJ2-3	CASRGRGSEADTQYF	TGTGCCAGCAGGGGTAGGGGGAGCGAGGCAGATACGCAGTATTTT
TRBD2	TRBV9	NA	TRBJ2-1	CASSAQTGTSGDSSYNEQFF	TGTGCCAGCAGCGCCCAGACCGGGACTAGCGGGGATAGCTCCTACAATGAGCAGTTCTTC
NA	TRBV5-1	NA	TRBJ2-7	CASSPDHSARSYEQYF	TGCGCCAGCAGCCCCGATCACTCCGCACGGTCCTACGAGCAGTACTTC
NA	TRBV4-1	NA	TRBJ2-7	CASSQGAARVFWAYEQYF	TGCGCCAGCAGCCAAGGAGCCGCCAGGGTTTTCTGGGCCTACGAGCAGTACTTC
NA	TRBV7-9	NA	TRBJ1-2	CASSLGGGSYGYTF	TGTGCCAGCAGCTTAGGAGGGGGGAGCTATGGCTACACCTTC
TRBD1	TRBV11-2	few	TRBJ1-1	CASSSQGDTEAFF	TGTGCCAGCAGCTCGCAGGGGGACACTGAAGCTTTCTTT
NA	TRBV27	NA	TRBJ1-1	CASSSWDYLSNTEAFF	TGTGCCAGCAGTTCATGGGATTATCTATCCAACACTGAAGCTTTCTTT
TRBD2	TRBV7-8	NA	TRBJ2-2	CASSFLSSGRGNTGELFF	TGTGCCAGCAGCTTTTTGTCTAGCGGGAGGGGAAACACCGGGGAGCTGTTTTTT
TRBD2	TRBV5-1	NA	TRBJ2-3	CASSFGGGDTQYF	TGCGCCAGCAGCTTTGGCGGGGGAGATACGCAGTATTTT
TRBD2	TRBV15	NA	TRBJ2-5	CATSRGLAGGETQYF	TGTGCCACCAGCAGGGGTCTAGCGGGAGGAGAGACCCAGTACTTC
TRBD2	TRBV7-9	NA	TRBJ2-7	CASSSRLAGSSYEQYF	TGTGCCAGCAGCTCCCGTCTAGCGGGCAGCTCCTACGAGCAGTACTTC
TRBD1	TRBV19	NA	TRBJ2-7	CASSISAGTVTYEQYF	TGTGCCAGTAGTATTTCGGCCGGGACAGTTACCTACGAGCAGTACTTC
NA	TRBV3-1/TRBV3-2	NA	TRBJ2-3	CASSPRPGRGGTDTQYF	TGTGCCAGCAGCCCGAGACCCGGGCGAGGAGGCACAGATACGCAGTATTTT
NA	TRBV5-1	NA	TRBJ2-3	CASSGLPGPTDTQYF	TGCGCCAGCAGCGGCCTTCCGGGCCCCACAGATACGCAGTATTTT
NA	TRBV11-2	NA	TRBJ1-2	CASSLGTDPVGYTF	TGTGCCAGCAGCTTAGGGACAGACCCCGTAGGCTACACCTTC
NA	TRBV2	NA	TRBJ2-5	CASNGVFQETQYF	TGTGCCAGCAATGGGGTTTTCCAAGAGACCCAGTACTTC
NA	TRBV2	NA	TRBJ2-5	CASKDNQETQYF	TGTGCCAGCAAGGACAACCAAGAGACCCAGTACTTC
TRBD2	TRBV2	few	TRBJ2-7	CASSVGTTTVEQYF	TGTGCCAGCAGTGTTGGGACTACTACTGTCGAGCAGTACTTC
NA	TRBV18	NA	TRBJ1-5	CASSPPGQGGQPQHF	TGTGCCAGCTCACCACCGGGGCAGGGAGGCCAGCCCCAGCATTTT
NA	TRBV3-1/TRBV3-2	NA	TRBJ2-7	CASSRVSYEQYF	TGTGCCAGCAGTCGGGTCTCCTACGAGCAGTACTTC
TRBD2	TRBV10-3	few	TRBJ2-7	CAISDGTSVYEQYF	TGTGCCATCAGTGACGGGACTAGCGTCTACGAGCAGTACTTC
TRBD2	TRBV27	few	TRBJ2-1	CASSPWEREGLSYNEQFF	TGTGCCAGCAGTCCCTGGGAGCGGGAGGGCCTCTCCTACAATGAGCAGTTCTTC
NA	TRBV5-1	NA	TRBJ2-5	CASSFRVGETQYF	TGCGCCAGCAGCTTTCGAGTTGGAGAGACCCAGTACTTC
NA	TRBV4-1	NA	TRBJ2-7	CASSLGGTVIYEQYF	TGCGCCAGCAGCTTGGGCGGGACGGTGATCTACGAGCAGTACTTC
NA	TRBV5-6	NA	TRBJ1-2	CASSRGQRGYGYTF	TGTGCCAGCAGCCGGGGCCAGCGGGGCTATGGCTACACCTTC
NA	TRBV5-4	once	TRBJ1-2	CASSPEGDGNYGYTF	TGTGCCAGCAGCCCGGAGGGGGACGGTAACTATGGCTACACCTTC
NA	TRBV30	NA	TRBJ1-1	CAEGLLNTEAFF	TGTGCGGAAGGGCTGCTGAACACTGAAGCTTTCTTT
NA	TRBV3-1/TRBV3-2	NA	TRBJ1-2	CASSQAPQGNYGYTF	TGTGCCAGCAGCCAAGCTCCTCAGGGGAACTATGGCTACACCTTC
NA	TRBV9	NA	TRBJ2-5	CASSVEETQYF	TGTGCCAGCAGCGTAGAAGAGACCCAGTACTTC
TRBD2	TRBV5-1	few	TRBJ2-7	CASSTSGGPYEQYF	TGCGCCAGCAGCACTAGCGGGGGGCCCTACGAGCAGTACTTC
NA	TRBV9	NA	TRBJ1-2	CASSVGQDTYYGYTF	TGTGCCAGCAGCGTAGGTCAGGACACCTACTATGGCTACACCTTC
NA	TRBV5-1	few	TRBJ2-3	CASSDDSDTQYF	TGCGCCAGCAGCGATGATTCAGATACGCAGTATTTT
NA	TRBV19	once	TRBJ1-5	CASSSIGGGNQPQHF	TGTGCCAGTAGTAGTATTGGGGGTGGCAATCAGCCCCAGCATTTT
NA	TRBV6-4	NA	TRBJ1-2	CASSDSAKAHYGYTF	TGTGCCAGCAGTGATTCGGCCAAAGCCCACTATGGCTACACCTTC
NA	TRBV6-5	NA	TRBJ2-2	CASSHIPGELFF	TGTGCCAGCAGCCATATTCCCGGGGAGCTGTTTTTT
NA	TRBV6-2/TRBV6-3	once	TRBJ2-7	CASSPLDIIFSYEQYF	TGTGCCAGCAGCCCACTGGACATAATCTTCTCCTACGAGCAGTACTTC
TRBD2	TRBV5-6	NA	TRBJ2-2	CASSLGLAGGTGELFF	TGTGCCAGCAGCTTGGGGCTAGCGGGAGGCACCGGGGAGCTGTTTTTT
NA	TRBV4-1	few	TRBJ1-5	CASSPPLRAPIFSNQPQHF	TGCGCCAGCAGCCCGCCGCTCCGGGCCCCAATATTTAGCAATCAGCCCCAGCATTTT
NA	TRBV4-1	NA	TRBJ2-4	CASSQDNQGNQKNIQYF	TGCGCCAGCAGCCAAGACAACCAGGGGAATCAGAAAAACATTCAGTACTTC
NA	TRBV6-1	NA	TRBJ2-7	CASSEYRSYEQYF	TGTGCCAGCAGTGAATATCGATCCTACGAGCAGTACTTC
NA	TRBV9	few	TRBJ2-7	CASSVGSTAGHEQYF	TGTGCCAGCAGCGTAGGGTCTACGGCAGGCCACGAGCAGTACTTC
NA	TRBV5-4	NA	TRBJ2-3	CASSLMAGNTDTQYF	TGTGCCAGCAGCTTGATGGCGGGAAACACAGATACGCAGTATTTT
NA	TRBV19	NA	TRBJ1-5	CASTKDTGGHQPQHF	TGTGCCAGTACCAAAGACACGGGGGGGCATCAGCCCCAGCATTTT
NA	TRBV5-1	once	TRBJ2-3	CASSLGLSPDTQYF	TGCGCCAGCAGCTTGGGACTCTCGCCAGATACGCAGTATTTT
TRBD2	TRBV5-1	NA	TRBJ2-1	CASSSTAGGGYNEQFF	TGCGCCAGCAGCTCCACAGCGGGAGGGGGATACAATGAGCAGTTCTTC
NA	TRBV7-8	NA	TRBJ2-5	CASSFVQGGQGTQYF	TGTGCCAGCAGCTTTGTTCAGGGGGGTCAAGGAACCCAGTACTTC
NA	TRBV2	NA	TRBJ1-1	CASSEDSPNTEAFF	TGTGCCAGCAGTGAGGACAGCCCGAACACTGAAGCTTTCTTT
TRBD2	TRBV19	NA	TRBJ2-7	CASSSPLTGGSRVRQYF	TGTGCCAGTAGCAGCCCCTTGACGGGCGGGAGTCGTGTGCGGCAGTACTTC
TRBD1	TRBV6-5	NA	TRBJ2-7	CASSPGQGKQYF	TGTGCCAGCAGTCCGGGACAGGGAAAGCAGTACTTC